This T cell receptor (beta chain) appears in the sequencing data of a study of vaccination and CD4 T cells after COVID-19. General study results and limits: Median counts of SARS-CoV-2-reactive clonotypes increased from about 20 to 38; this difference was not significant.

Sequenced with the Oncomine TCR Beta short-read assay was DNA taken from cultured CD4+ T cells. TCRdb processed the PCR reads anew with MiXCR; each CDR3 protein has one entry. The sample carries about 7,300 distinct CDR3 sequences, approximately 55% recorded once. This clonotype was found a few times. Its antigen remains unidentified. Trimming left V 0 bases short and J 7 bases short, with 10 bases between. CDR3 length: 14 amino acids. Germline V CDR1 and CDR2: ENHRY, SYGVKD. Treatment defined: roughly 11-day PBMC culture with coronavirus spike peptide pools or control peptides (ViraFEST assay). V is TRBV10-3 and J is TRBJ1-5; possibly TRBD1 for D (5 bases). The sequenced material came from CD4+ T cells from blood, cultured in vitro. This sequence was found in a human donor who had recovered from COVID-19. The CDR3 DNA follows: TGTGCCATCAGTGAGTCGGGGGGAAACCAGCCCCAGCATTTT. Protein: CAISESGGNQPQHF.